This record looks at one T cell receptor (beta chain) sequence and its context. Its specificity is not known. This sample stems from a study of T cell responses to AZD1222 COVID-19 vaccine. On the study more broadly: Second-dose intervals near 4 or 12 weeks were combined.

Repertoires were generated with immunoSEQ multiplex PCR, while TCRdb's copy carries only in-frame clones and drops some. The sample comprises under 100,000 clones, approximately 88% of which are singletons, and 15% to 20% rests with the top ten. Trimming shortened V by 0 bases and J by 2 bases, and 11 bases separated the two germline ends. This CDR3 is 15 amino acids long. The germline gives CDR1 LGHNA, CDR2 YNFKEQ. Study-level findings and limits: Clonal diversity was possibly underestimated, and white British individuals and females predominated among donors. Spike-specific TCR breadth and depth grew following two AZD1222 doses.

The sequence came from an adult in good health. This specimen was peripheral blood, taken on day 0 of AZD1222 vaccination. The chain has TRBV4-2 and TRBJ2-7; TRBD2 is a possible D gene (5 bases). The DNA for the CDR3 is TGTGCCAGCAGCCAAGACGCTAGCTCTCCCTACGAGCAGTACTTC. Its protein is CASSQDASSPYEQYF.